Each of the 17 T cell receptor beta chains below was sequenced from the same sample in a study of T cells in localized non-small cell lung cancer. Sequencing was performed with immunoSEQ multiplex PCR; in TCRdb, only in-frame clones are kept and a portion is missing. This table has 65,000 or so clones, about four fifths appearing once. The specimen comprised PBMCs, sampled before any cancer treatment. The receptors were gathered from a man aged 40 to 75 with stage II lung adenocarcinoma.

This clone appeared a few times. The chain recombines TRBV28 with TRBJ2-3; 10 nucleotides match TRBD2. From germline, CDR1 is MDHEN and CDR2 SYDVKM. There are 15 residues in the CDR3. After removal of 6 bases from V and 1 base from J, the junction contained 4 bases not matched to a gene. CDR3 coding DNA: TGTGCCAGCAGCCGTGGGACTAGCGGCACAGATACGCAGTATTTT. Protein: CASSRGTSGTDTQYF.

The chain links TRBV30 to TRBJ2-7; 7 bases are shared with TRBD2. This CDR3 is built from 14 residues. V trimming: 5 bases; J trimming: 1 base; junction bases outside the gene matches: 8. CDR1 is GTSNPN and CDR2 is SVGIG in the germline V gene (reference sequence). This CDR3 is CAWGRVRDSYEQYF. The CDR3 nucleotides read TGTGCCTGGGGGAGGGTGAGGGATTCCTACGAGCAGTACTTC. Together with reference TRBV30 and TRBJ2-7, the CDR3 gives the full variable domain: SQTIHQWPATLVQPVGSPLSLECTVEGTSNPNLYWYRQAAGRGLQLLFYSVGIGQISSEVPQNLSASRPQDRQFILSSKKLLLSDSGFYLCAWGRVRDSYEQYFGPGTRLTVT.

The chain recombines TRBV6-5 with TRBJ1-2; unclear D gene. Trimming took 0 bases from V and 6 from J, leaving 17 bases between them. Germline loops: CDR1 MNHEY, CDR2 SVGAGI. The CDR3 is made up of 16 amino acids. The CDR3 DNA follows: TGTGCCAGCAGTTACTCGGTTTTTACCAGCGGTGATGGCTACACCTTC. Its protein product is CASSYSVFTSGDGYTF.

The chain uses TRBV27 and TRBJ2-5; D is ambiguous. This CDR3 is built from 12 residues. The V end was cut by 4 bases, the J end by 1 base, with 4 bases between. Germline values: CDR1 MNHEY, CDR2 SMNVEV (reference sequence). Here the CDR3 reads CASSSGQETQYF. DNA for the CDR3: TGTGCCAGCAGTTCAGGCCAAGAGACCCAGTACTTC.

The J gene is TRBJ2-1, the V gene TRBV19, with a weak D call TRBD1 (5 bases). Looked up from germline, CDR1 is LNHDA and CDR2 is SQIVND (reference sequence). CDR3 length: 13 amino acids. Between the trimmed V and J ends, which lost 2 bases and 8 bases, there was a span of 10 bases. The CDR3 region has the DNA TGTGCCAGTAGTATAAGGGGTTTGGATGAGCAGTTCTTC. It translates to CASSIRGLDEQFF.

The count of this clone is one. The gene calls are TRBV5-4 and TRBJ2-5, with 15 bases matching TRBD2. Trimming removed 4 bases from V and 5 bases from J; junction bases left unmatched: 9. Germline CDR1 and CDR2: SGHNT and YYREEE (reference sequence). CDR3 size: 17 residues. In DNA, the CDR3 is TGTGCCAGCAGCCCACGCGGGACTAGCGGGAGGATCGAGACCCAGTACTTC. Protein sequence: CASSPRGTSGRIETQYF.

This clone was counted once. This sequence joins TRBV28 and TRBJ1-1; unclear D gene. Looked up from germline, CDR1 is MDHEN and CDR2 is SYDVKM. Trimming removed 5 bases from V and 1 base from J, with 11 bases in between. The CDR3 has 14 amino acids. The DNA of the CDR3 is TGTGCCAGCAGTGGCTTCCTCGGGAACACTGAAGCTTTCTTT. Translation gives CASSGFLGNTEAFF.

This chain links TRBV21-1 with TRBJ2-7; the table's D gene call, TRBD2, was not cross checked with the DNA. TRBV21-1 is a pseudogene locus. This CDR3 contains 12 residues. CDR3 loop: CASNGSPYEQYF. The CDR3 DNA reads as TGTGCCAGCAACGGGTCTCCCTACGAGCAGTACTTC.

The chain uses TRBV7-2 and TRBJ2-5, with 8 bases aligning to TRBD2. This CDR3 spans 15 amino acids. V lost 5 bases and J lost 6; bases outside the gene matches: 11. CDR1 and CDR2 from the germline V gene are SGHTA and FQGNSA. The CDR3 here is CASSPRNSGIKTQYF. The CDR3 region has the DNA TGTGCCAGCAGCCCCCGGAATAGCGGGATAAAGACCCAGTACTTC.

The chain couples TRBV6-1 to TRBJ1-1; D might be TRBD1 (6 bases). The CDR3 covers 14 residues. CDR1 and CDR2 from the germline V gene are MNHNS and SASEGT. Trimming pared 4 bases from V and 3 bases from J, leaving 12 bases between. The CDR3 region has the DNA TGTGCCAGCAGTGCCCGGGACACTGACACTGAAGCTTTCTTT. This encodes CASSARDTDTEAFF.

This clone showed up just once. V is TRBV15 and J is TRBJ2-7; 7 bases map to TRBD2. CDR1 LNHNV and CDR2 YYDKDF come from the germline V gene (reference sequence). V shed 1 base and J 6 bases; nucleotides not matched to a gene: 9. The CDR3 has 15 residues. As DNA, the CDR3 is TGTGCCACCAGCAGAGTGGGGAGGGGACTCTCCGAGCAGTACTTC. As protein: CATSRVGRGLSEQYF.

On this clone: Other DNA sequences in the sample encode the same CDR3. This chain connects TRBV18 to TRBJ2-7, with 8 bases matching TRBD2. Trimming at V came to 6 bases and at J to 4 bases, leaving 8 bases not matched to a gene. Germline V CDR1 and CDR2: KGHSH, LQKENI. The CDR3 totals 14 residues. CDR3 nucleotide sequence: TGTGCCAGCTCCCCTCCGGGAGGGGAGTACGAGCAGTACTTC. The encoded protein is CASSPPGGEYEQYF.

This chain connects TRBV18 to TRBJ2-5; the D is unclear. The CDR3 length is 11 residues. Germline V gene sequence: CDR1 KGHSH, CDR2 LQKENI. Trimming took 4 bases from V and 3 from J, leaving 3 bases between them. CDR3 DNA: TGTGCCAGCTCACTAGAAGAGACCCAGTACTTC. Protein: CASSLEETQYF.

The CDR3 reads CASSLGTGPSYEQYF. The DNA for the CDR3 is TGTGCCAGCAGTTTAGGGACAGGGCCCTCCTACGAGCAGTACTTC. V gene TRBV27 combines with J gene TRBJ2-7; 9 bases map to TRBD1. The CDR3 is 15 residues long. Germline values: CDR1 MNHEY, CDR2 SMNVEV (reference sequence). After removal of 2 bases from V and 0 bases from J, the junction contained 2 bases not matched to a gene.

The chain combines TRBV13 with TRBJ2-1; D is perhaps TRBD2 (5 bases). CDR1 PRHDT and CDR2 FYEKMQ come from the germline V gene (reference sequence). V was clipped by 1 base and J by 5 bases, with 12 bases between them. This CDR3 comprises 15 residues. In DNA form, the CDR3 reads TGTGCCAGCAGCTTAGAGGGAGCTTCAAACAATGAGCAGTTCTTC. It translates to CASSLEGASNNEQFF.

The chain employs TRBV30 and TRBJ1-5, with D uncertain. The ends were cut back, 2 bases at V and 4 bases at J, with 12 bases in the middle. There are 14 residues in the CDR3. CDR1 is GTSNPN and CDR2 is SVGIG in the germline V gene (reference sequence). The DNA for the CDR3 is TGTGCCTGGAGTAGTAGCCAGTTGAATCAGCCCCAGCATTTT. Its translation: CAWSSSQLNQPQHF.

V is TRBV5-4 and J is TRBJ2-3; 7 nucleotides align to TRBD1. The ends lost 2 bases at V and 13 bases at J; junction bases unmatched: 10. Germline V gives CDR1 SGHNT, CDR2 YYREEE (reference sequence). The CDR3 is 13 residues long. The CDR3 sequence: CASSFGGDREKYF. The CDR3 nucleotides are TGTGCCAGCAGCTTTGGGGGCGACAGGGAAAAGTATTTT. Full variable domain (rest looked up from reference TRBV5-4 and TRBJ2-3): ETGVTQSPTHLIKTRGQQVTLRCSSQSGHNTVSWYQQALGQGPQFIFQYYREEENGRGNFPPRFSGLQFPNYSSELNVNALELDDSALYLCASSFGGDREKYFGPGTRLTVL.